These 21 T cell receptor beta chains originate from one sample sequenced in a study of post-analysis software for immune sequencing data. Their cognate antigens are unknown. Study-wide results and limits: Roughly five TRBV segments appeared more often in patients than in controls, and TRBV5-6, TRBV5-1 and TRBV20-1 were among these.

The TCR beta cDNA libraries carried unique molecular identifiers. TCRdb independently ran MiXCR on the PCR reads; one entry per CDR3 protein. The sample records 350,000 to 450,000 distinct CDR3 sequences, about a third being singletons. The source material was blood. The receptors stem from a girl aged 5-17 years with multiple sclerosis.

V is TRBV2 and J is TRBJ1-2; D unclear. Germline V CDR1 and CDR2: SNHLY, FYNNEI. V was cut by 5 bases and J by 4 bases, with 17 bases left in between. This CDR3 contains 15 residues. The CDR3 here is CASSPMETLGYGYTF. The CDR3 DNA reads TGTGCCAGCAGTCCAATGGAGACGCTTGGCTATGGCTACACCTTC. Looking up the rest from reference TRBV2 and TRBJ1-2 gives the full variable domain: EPEVTQTPSHQVTQMGQEVILRCVPISNHLYFYWYRQILGQKVEFLVSFYNNEISEKSEIFDDQFSVERPDGSNFTLKIRSTKLEDSAMYFCASSPMETLGYGYTFGSGTRLTVV.

Notes on this clonotype: A clone one base away is much larger, so this may be a read error. The chain uses TRBV7-3 and TRBJ1-6; 8 bases fit TRBD1. CDR1 is SGHTA and CDR2 is FQGTGA in the germline V gene. The CDR3 contains 14 residues. CDR3 loop: CANSLQGENSPLHF. The CDR3 coding sequence is TGTGCCAACAGCTTACAGGGGGAAAATTCACCCCTCCACTTT.

In this sample, this clonotype turned up a few times. The CDR3 nucleotides read TGTGCCAGCAGTATGAGGGGACAGGGTTATCAGCCCCAGCATTTT. This codes for CASSMRGQGYQPQHF. The V gene is TRBV12-3 or TRBV12-4, the J gene TRBJ1-5; 9 bases are a match to TRBD1. CDR3 length: 15 residues. V shed 5 bases, J shed 5 bases, and the junction held 7 bases outside the gene matches.

This clonotype was seen more than once but under ten times. V and J are TRBV5-1 and TRBJ1-1, with TRBD1 identical over 7 bases. V lost 4 bases and J lost 2; bases outside the gene matches: 8. The CDR3 loop spans 15 amino acids. Per germline, CDR1 SGHRS and CDR2 YFSETQ. The CDR3 region is CASSPDGTDNTEAFF. CDR3 nucleotides: TGCGCCAGCAGCCCAGATGGGACAGACAACACTGAAGCTTTCTTT.

CDR3 sequence: CASRLGQGALPYGYTF. CDR3 coding DNA: TGTGCCAGCAGACTCGGACAGGGCGCCCTTCCCTATGGCTACACCTTC. The genes are TRBV12-3 or TRBV12-4 and TRBJ1-2, with 8 bases aligning to TRBD1. V trimming: 6 bases; J trimming: 4 bases; junction bases outside the gene matches: 13. The CDR3 runs 16 residues.

The chain joins TRBV28 to TRBJ2-7, with D maybe TRBD2 (5 bases). V was cut by 5 bases and J by 3 bases, with 14 bases left in between. Germline assignment: CDR1 MDHEN and CDR2 SYDVKM. The CDR3 totals 14 residues. For the CDR3, the DNA is TGTGCCAGCAGTCCGAGGGCGGAAGACTACGAGCAGTACTTC. Translation gives CASSPRAEDYEQYF.

The genes are TRBV10-3 and TRBJ1-5, with a tentative D call TRBD1 (6 bases). CDR1 is ENHRY and CDR2 is SYGVKD in the germline V gene. The CDR3 is 15 residues long. V was trimmed by 2 bases and J by 3 bases, leaving 11 bases between them. CDR3 bases: TGTGCCATCAGTGAGCGGGGGCCCGACAATCAGCCCCAGCATTTT. Its protein product is CAISERGPDNQPQHF.

The genes are TRBV5-1 and TRBJ2-5, with 7 positions matching TRBD2. Unmatched junction bases numbered 8, after V lost 0 bases and J lost 3 bases. CDR1 and CDR2 (germline): SGHRS, YFSETQ. The CDR3 runs to 16 residues. The CDR3 coding sequence is TGCGCCAGCAGCTTGGGCCCCGGGGAGGGCGAAGAGACCCAGTACTTC. Translating gives CASSLGPGEGEETQYF.

This clonotype was observed a single time. Its ends do not fully match the called genes, so a read error is possible. The V gene is TRBV28, the J gene TRBJ2-6, with D perhaps matching TRBD1 (5 bases). CDR1 and CDR2 (germline): MDHEN, SYDVKM. CDR3 length equals 13 residues. The DNA for the CDR3 is TGTGCCAGCACCTACTCTGGGGCCAACGTCCCGACTTTC. The encoded protein is CASTYSGANVPTF. Complete variable domain (other parts from reference TRBV28 and TRBJ2-6): DVKVTQSSRYLVKRTGEKVFLECVQDMDHENMFWYRQDPGLGLRLIYFSYDVKMKEKGDIPEGYSVSREKKERFSLILESASTNQTSMYLCASTYSGANVPTFGAGSRLTVL.

Worth noting for this clonotype: Its ends do not fully match the called genes, so a read error is possible. The chain links TRBV9 to TRBJ2-3; the D gene could be TRBD1 or TRBD2 (6 bases each). Looked up from germline, CDR1 is SGDLS and CDR2 is YYNGEE. This CDR3 region has 17 residues. CDR3 DNA: TGTGCCGGCAGCGTAGTTCACGGGGGCCAATGCGCAGATACGCAGTATTTT. Its protein is CAGSVVHGGQCADTQYF.

The chain couples TRBV7-9 to TRBJ2-7; no clear D. The germline V gene has CDR1 SEHNR and CDR2 FQNEAQ (reference sequence). V dropped 4 bases and J dropped 2 bases, with 6 bases sitting between them. The CDR3 has 12 residues. Here the CDR3 DNA reads TGTGCCAGCAGCTATAGTACCTACGAGCAGTACTTC. Protein product: CASSYSTYEQYF.

The chain joins TRBV3-1 to TRBJ2-4; TRBD2 might be the D (6 bases). V lost 3 bases, J lost 5 bases, and 14 bases lay in between. The CDR3 sequence is 15 residues long. Per germline, CDR1 LGHDT and CDR2 YNNKEL (reference sequence). The CDR3 nucleotides read TGTGCCAGCAGCCAGACTAGGGGAGTCGAAAACATTCAGTACTTC. Its protein product is CASSQTRGVENIQYF.

This clonotype has a handful of counts. The rearrangement links TRBV29-1 to TRBJ2-5, with a weak D call TRBD2 (5 bases). Per germline, CDR1 SQVTM and CDR2 ANQGSEA. Trimming stripped 8 bases from V and 5 bases from J, with 15 bases between. CDR3 length: 12 residues. This CDR3 reads CSLRVRRETQYF. CDR3 in DNA: TGCAGCCTTAGGGTCCGGAGGGAGACCCAGTACTTC.

This sequence joins TRBV12-3 or TRBV12-4 and TRBJ2-3; D is unresolved. The germline V and J ends were trimmed by 7 bases and 4 bases, with 12 bases remaining between them. CDR3 size: 13 residues. CDR3 sequence: CASTTRTADTQYF. The CDR3 DNA reads as TGTGCCAGCACCACCAGGACGGCAGATACGCAGTATTTT.

The chain employs TRBV10-3 and TRBJ1-1, with D possibly TRBD1 on 5 matching bases. V lost 8 bases to trimming and J lost 4 bases, with 14 bases between them. Germline loops: CDR1 ENHRY, CDR2 SYGVKD. The CDR3 extends over 13 amino acids. CDR3 loop: CAIAGQMATEAFF. CDR3 in DNA: TGTGCCATCGCCGGACAAATGGCCACTGAAGCTTTCTTT.

The CDR3 bases are TGTGCCTGGAGTGTAGGATGGGCTAGCGGGGGAGATACGCAGTATTTT. Its translation is CAWSVGWASGGDTQYF. The chain joins TRBV30 to TRBJ2-3, with TRBD2 matching over 10 bases. Trimming took 0 bases from V and 5 from J; bases not matched to a gene: 8. From germline, CDR1 is GTSNPN and CDR2 SVGIG (reference sequence). The CDR3 runs 16 residues.

Details on this clonotype: Its ends do not fully match the called genes, so a read error is possible. V and J are TRBV9 and TRBJ2-1; D is perhaps TRBD2 (6 bases). CDR3 size: 14 residues. Germline V gene data show CDR1 as SGDLS and CDR2 as YYNGEE. DNA of the CDR3: TGTGCCAGCAGCGTAGGGGACTCCAACAATGAGCAGTTCTTC. It translates to CASSVGDSNNEQFF.

Only a few counts were recorded for this clonotype. V and J are TRBV4-3 and TRBJ2-5; 13 nucleotides match TRBD2. Germline V gives CDR1 LGHNA, CDR2 YSLEER. There are 16 residues in the CDR3. Losses at the gene ends were 3 bases for V and 2 bases for J; bases not matched to a gene: 3. The CDR3 DNA follows: TGCGCCAGCAGCCAGGGACTAGCGGGGCCACAAGAGACCCAGTACTTC. Translation: CASSQGLAGPQETQYF.

V gene TRBV29-1 combines with J gene TRBJ2-5; 7 nucleotides agree with TRBD1. The DNA end favors TRBJ2-7, so the J call may be wrong. Germline-derived CDR1 and CDR2 are SQVTM and ANQGSEA. This CDR3 region has 12 residues. Written as DNA, the CDR3 is TGCAGCGGGGCGGACAGGAACAGCGAGCAGTACTTC. Translation gives CSGADRNSEQYF.

The chain uses TRBV4-1 and TRBJ2-5; D ambiguous. TRBJ2-7 explains the end of the DNA better; the J call may be wrong. Germline CDR1 MGHRA, CDR2 YSYEKL. This CDR3 region has 13 residues. Here the CDR3 DNA reads TGCGCCAGCAGCCAAGTAGGCAACTACGAGCAGTACTTC. Protein sequence: CASSQVGNYEQYF.

This rearrangement joins TRBV5-1 to TRBJ2-1; the match to TRBD2 covers 13 bases. The CDR3 runs 16 residues. CDR1 is SGHRS, CDR2 YFSETQ, per germline. After removal of 0 bases from V and 6 bases from J, the junction contained 3 bases not matched to a gene. CDR3 sequence (DNA): TGCGCCAGCAGCTTGGGACTAGCGGGGGGTGTCAATGAGCAGTTCTTC. It encodes CASSLGLAGGVNEQFF.